This entry lists 12 T cell receptor beta chains sequenced from one sample in a study of cytomegalovirus exposure and HLA in healthy donors. Data came from immunoSEQ multiplex PCR; TCRdb stores just in-frame clones and leaves some out. The sample holds under 400,000 clones; 86% are singletons and the top ten take roughly 0.83%. Sequencing was carried out using PBMCs. These receptors originate from a woman aged 18-35 years in good health and CMV-seronegative.

This clone appeared a single time. The chain has TRBV9 and TRBJ2-3; a weak D match, TRBD2 (5 bases). The V end lost 2 bases, the J end lost 0 bases, and 19 bases lay between the germline ends. Per germline, CDR1 SGDLS and CDR2 YYNGEE. The CDR3 covers 18 residues. In DNA form, the CDR3 reads TGTGCCAGCAGCGTGAGTCCGGACTTTACTTATAGCACAGATACGCAGTATTTT. Protein sequence: CASSVSPDFTYSTDTQYF.

V is TRBV7-6 and J is TRBJ2-1; TRBD2 is a possible D gene (7 bases). The CDR3 is 16 residues long. Germline CDR1 SGHVS, CDR2 FNYEAQ. Deletions cut 4 bases from V and 7 bases from J, with 20 bases between. The CDR3 is CASSSPLGGQGNEQFF. The CDR3 coding sequence is TGTGCCAGCAGCTCCCCCTTGGGGGGGCAGGGTAATGAGCAGTTCTTC.

This rearrangement joins TRBV14 to TRBJ2-1; D possibly corresponds to TRBD2 (7 bases). Germline CDR1 and CDR2: SGHDN and FVKESK. The V end lost 0 bases, the J end lost 2 bases, and 14 bases lay between the germline ends. This CDR3 spans 17 amino acids. This CDR3 is CASSQDLGGGPYNEQFF. Here the CDR3 DNA reads TGTGCCAGCAGCCAAGATCTTGGGGGGGGGCCCTACAATGAGCAGTTCTTC.

This rearrangement joins TRBV7-9 to TRBJ2-5; 7 nucleotides agree with TRBD2. After removal of 5 bases from V and 5 bases from J, the junction contained 14 bases not matched to a gene. The CDR3 extends over 16 amino acids. From germline, CDR1 is SEHNR and CDR2 FQNEAQ (reference sequence). In nucleotides, the CDR3 is TGTGCCAGCAGCCCACCGGTGGGGGGAGGGGTGGAGACCCAGTACTTC. Its translation is CASSPPVGGGVETQYF.

This rearrangement joins TRBV5-1 to TRBJ2-3; D not resolved. Germline V lookup: CDR1 SGHRS, CDR2 YFSETQ. The CDR3 has 13 residues. Trimming left V 0 bases short and J 2 bases short, with 4 bases between. In DNA form, the CDR3 reads TGCGCCAGCAGCTTGGCATCCACAGATACGCAGTATTTT. This sequence encodes CASSLASTDTQYF.

The V gene is TRBV7-6, the J gene TRBJ2-1; D possibly corresponds to TRBD2 (5 bases). The V and J ends lost 1 base and 2 bases respectively, with 6 bases between them. The CDR3 has 14 residues. Germline V gene sequence: CDR1 SGHVS, CDR2 FNYEAQ. CDR3 in DNA: TGTGCCAGCAGCTTAGGGACTGCCTACAATGAGCAGTTCTTC. Residues: CASSLGTAYNEQFF.

Concerning this clone: Other DNA sequences within the sample encode an identical CDR3. The genes are TRBV5-1 and TRBJ1-1; the D is unclear. V was pared by 2 bases and J by 2 bases, with 7 bases between. The CDR3 spans 13 residues. Germline CDR1 and CDR2: SGHRS and YFSETQ. The CDR3 DNA sequence: TGCGCCAGCAGCTTACGGGGAAACACTGAAGCTTTCTTT. This encodes CASSLRGNTEAFF.

The chain links TRBV6-4 to TRBJ2-1, with 7 bases aligning to TRBD2. V dropped 5 bases and J dropped 10; count of bases not matched to a gene: 8. The germline CDR1 and CDR2 sequences are MRHNA and SNTAGT. The CDR3 contains 13 residues. CDR3 in amino acids: CASSTTERDEQFF. CDR3 nucleotide sequence: TGTGCCAGCAGTACCACGGAGCGGGACGAGCAGTTCTTC.

This clone was counted a few times. This sequence joins TRBV28 and TRBJ1-6; no firm D call. From germline, CDR1 is MDHEN and CDR2 SYDVKM. The V gene lost 5 bases and the J gene lost 2 bases, with 16 bases spanning the gap. CDR3 length: 17 residues. CDR3 nucleotide sequence: TGTGCCAGCAGTCCCCCCCGGAGGGCAACCTATAATTCACCCCTCCACTTT. Translation: CASSPPRRATYNSPLHF.

The chain couples TRBV4-2 to TRBJ1-1, with a possible D match to TRBD1 (5 bases). The germline V and J ends were trimmed by 0 bases and 1 base, with 12 bases remaining between them. This CDR3 has 16 amino acids. Germline CDR1 LGHNA, CDR2 YNFKEQ. CDR3 nucleotides: TGTGCCAGCAGCCAAGATGGAAGGACATCGAACACTGAAGCTTTCTTT. Its translation is CASSQDGRTSNTEAFF.

The CDR3 coding sequence is TGTGCCAGCAGCTTCACTAGGCCCGATGGTACCGGGGAGCTGTTTTTT. This translates into CASSFTRPDGTGELFF. The chain joins TRBV7-3 to TRBJ2-2, with a tentative D call TRBD2 (5 bases). Trimming stripped 3 bases from V and 5 bases from J, with 16 bases between. Germline CDR1 and CDR2: SGHTA and FQGTGA. The CDR3 extends over 16 amino acids.

J is TRBJ2-1 and V is TRBV27; 7 bases match TRBD1. CDR3 length: 16 residues. CDR1 is MNHEY, CDR2 SMNVEV, per germline (reference sequence). The V segment lost 5 bases and the J segment 7 bases; nucleotides outside the gene matches: 14. CDR3 in amino acids: CASSLEQGPLENEQFF. The CDR3 DNA reads TGTGCCAGCAGTCTCGAACAGGGGCCTCTAGAAAATGAGCAGTTCTTC.